Listed here are 32 T cell receptor beta chains from one sample, sequenced in a study of blood T cell repertoires in COVID-19. Sequencing used immunoSEQ multiplex PCR; TCRdb keeps in-frame clones, though not all of them. Of roughly 150,000 clones listed, approximately 91% were seen once; the top ten hold around 5%. The sequenced sample was peripheral blood. These receptors were collected from a young man with COVID-19, enrolled during active disease.

The chain links TRBV5-1 to TRBJ1-3; TRBD1 aligns across 9 bases. Germline CDR1 and CDR2: SGHRS and YFSETQ. The J segment lost 8 bases and the V segment lost 1 base, leaving 10 bases of the junction unmatched. The CDR3 covers 16 residues. The CDR3 protein is CASSLRPGQGGDTIYF. The CDR3 DNA reads TGCGCCAGCAGCTTGAGGCCGGGACAGGGAGGAGACACCATATATTTT.

This sequence joins TRBV6-2 or TRBV6-3 and TRBJ2-1, with TRBD2 matching over 8 bases. The germline V gene encodes CDR1 MNHEY and CDR2 SVGEGT. The V and J ends lost 6 bases and 6 bases, in that order; junction bases with no gene match: 10. The CDR3 is 15 residues long. The CDR3 DNA follows: TGTGCCAGCAGCCCAGCAGCGGGAGATTCCAATGAGCAGTTCTTC. It encodes CASSPAAGDSNEQFF.

This chain links TRBV10-3 with TRBJ1-1; 8 positions match TRBD1. Germline V gene data show CDR1 as ENHRY and CDR2 as SYGVKD. The CDR3 sequence is 15 residues long. V gave up 6 bases and J gave up 11 bases; unmatched junction bases: 17. In DNA form, the CDR3 reads TGTGCCATCAGCCTAGAGACAGGGGAAAGTTCTCGGGCTTTCTTT. Translation gives CAISLETGESSRAFF.

This chain connects TRBV27 to TRBJ2-5; tentative D call: TRBD2 (5 bases). The CDR3 covers 13 residues. V lost 10 bases and J lost 1, with 13 bases in between. The germline CDR1 and CDR2 sequences are MNHEY and SMNVEV (reference sequence). CDR3 nucleotide sequence: TGTGCCACCAGGAGGCGGATCCAAGAGACCCAGTACTTC. It yields the protein CATRRRIQETQYF.

This chain connects TRBV18 to TRBJ2-7, with D possibly matching TRBD1 (6 bases). Germline assignment: CDR1 KGHSH and CDR2 LQKENI. Trimming stripped 6 bases from V and 3 bases from J, with 18 bases between. This CDR3 spans 15 amino acids. CDR3 in amino acids: CASSPGIRGDYEQYF. In DNA, the CDR3 is TGTGCCAGCTCTCCTGGAATCAGGGGAGACTACGAGCAGTACTTC.

This chain joins TRBV7-9 and TRBJ2-7, with D perhaps matching TRBD1 (6 bases). The CDR3 runs 14 residues. Trimming stripped 5 bases from V and 3 bases from J, with 14 bases between. Germline-derived CDR1 and CDR2 are SEHNR and FQNEAQ (reference sequence). This chain's CDR3 is CASSNRDTDYEQYF. Written as DNA, the CDR3 is TGTGCCAGCAGCAACCGGGACACCGACTACGAGCAGTACTTC. The variable domain in full, with the rest retrieved from reference TRBV7-9 and TRBJ2-7, is DTGVSQNPRHKITKRGQNVTFRCDPISEHNRLYWYRQTLGQGPEFLTYFQNEAQLEKSRLLSDRFSAERPKGSFSTLEIQRTEQGDSAMYLCASSNRDTDYEQYFGPGTRLTVT.

This chain uses TRBV5-4 with TRBJ2-1; 7 nucleotides line up with TRBD1. The germline V gene has CDR1 SGHNT and CDR2 YYREEE (reference sequence). The trim removed 4 bases at V and 4 bases at J, leaving 8 bases unmatched. This CDR3 is built from 15 residues. For the CDR3, the DNA is TGTGCCAGCAGCCCTACAGGGGCCCGATACAATGAGCAGTTCTTC. Protein: CASSPTGARYNEQFF.

This clone was found once. The V gene is TRBV2, the J gene TRBJ2-7, with 7 bases identical to TRBD2. Germline-derived CDR1 and CDR2 are SNHLY and FYNNEI. The CDR3 extends over 16 amino acids. The V and J ends lost 5 bases and 0 bases, in that order; junction bases with no gene match: 10. The CDR3 region is CASSPTWGGNSYEQYF. In DNA, the CDR3 is TGTGCCAGCAGTCCTACGTGGGGGGGGAACTCCTACGAGCAGTACTTC.

In its sample, this clone was seen a few times. The chain employs TRBV18 and TRBJ1-1; 8 bases fit TRBD1. The CDR3 is made up of 16 amino acids. Germline CDR1 reads KGHSH; CDR2 reads LQKENI. V lost 6 bases to trimming and J lost 1 base; unmatched junction nucleotides: 10. CDR3 protein: CASSPRGGTGNTEAFF. CDR3 coding DNA: TGTGCCAGCTCGCCTCGGGGTGGGACAGGGAACACTGAAGCTTTCTTT.

This clone was counted between two and nine times. The V call is TRBV7-2, the J call TRBJ1-2; a weak D match, TRBD1 (5 bases). The germline gives CDR1 SGHTA, CDR2 FQGNSA. The V gene lost 4 bases and the J gene lost 4 bases, with 10 bases spanning the gap. The CDR3 length is 13 residues. The CDR3: CASSSTVLYGYTF. The CDR3 nucleotides are TGTGCCAGCAGCTCGACAGTCCTCTATGGCTACACCTTC.

The chain links TRBV18 to TRBJ2-7; TRBD1 matches at 9 bases. CDR1 and CDR2 (germline): KGHSH, LQKENI. After removal of 3 bases from V and 6 bases from J, the junction contained 9 bases not matched to a gene. There are 15 residues in the CDR3. CDR3 residues: CASSPEGQGFGEQYF. The DNA for the CDR3 is TGTGCCAGCTCACCTGAGGGACAGGGATTTGGCGAGCAGTACTTC.

The rearrangement uses TRBV7-6 and TRBJ1-4, with D uncertain. V was shortened by 5 bases and J by 1 base, with 14 bases between the two germline ends. The CDR3 length is 16 residues. Germline CDR1 reads SGHVS; CDR2 reads FNYEAQ. CDR3 region: CASSPTAGRTNEKLFF. The CDR3 nucleotides read TGTGCCAGCAGCCCGACCGCGGGGAGAACTAATGAAAAACTGTTTTTT.

The V gene is TRBV19, the J gene TRBJ2-1; D perhaps matches TRBD2 (5 bases). The germline V gene encodes CDR1 LNHDA and CDR2 SQIVND (reference sequence). The ends were cut back, 0 bases at V and 1 base at J, with 10 bases in the middle. This CDR3 is 16 amino acids long. This CDR3 reads CASSIEEGRSYNEQFF. The CDR3 coding sequence is TGTGCCAGTAGTATAGAAGAGGGTAGGTCCTACAATGAGCAGTTCTTC.

The gene calls are TRBV7-9 and TRBJ1-2, with TRBD1 matching over 8 bases. The V and J ends lost 3 bases and 3 bases, in that order; junction bases with no gene match: 6. The germline gives CDR1 SEHNR, CDR2 FQNEAQ (reference sequence). The CDR3 contains 15 residues. The CDR3 DNA reads as TGTGCCAGCAGCTTCCGACAGGGGATGGACTATGGCTACACCTTC. Protein: CASSFRQGMDYGYTF.

The chain carries TRBV5-1 and TRBJ2-7, with TRBD2 identical over 11 bases. This CDR3 comprises 16 residues. Trimming at V came to 4 bases and at J to 0 bases, leaving 6 bases not matched to a gene. CDR1 is SGHRS and CDR2 is YFSETQ in the germline V gene. CDR3 DNA: TGCGCCAGCAGCCCCAGACTAGCGGGAACCTCCTACGAGCAGTACTTC. Residues: CASSPRLAGTSYEQYF.

The chain combines TRBV7-9 with TRBJ2-7, with 7 bases matching TRBD2. The V segment lost 1 base and the J segment 5 bases; nucleotides outside the gene matches: 14. Germline assignment: CDR1 SEHNR and CDR2 FQNEAQ (reference sequence). CDR3 length: 17 residues. In DNA form, the CDR3 reads TGTGCCAGCAGCTTAGGTCGCTCTTTGGCGGGAGTGGACGAGCAGTACTTC. Translated: CASSLGRSLAGVDEQYF.

V is TRBV2 and J is TRBJ2-7; tentatively, D is TRBD2 (6 bases). CDR3 size: 15 residues. Trimming removed 0 bases at V and 3 bases at J, with 12 bases between. CDR1 and CDR2 (germline): SNHLY, FYNNEI. The chain's CDR3 is CASSEARGRIYEQYF. DNA for the CDR3: TGTGCCAGCAGTGAAGCGCGGGGACGAATCTACGAGCAGTACTTC. The full variable domain, completed using reference TRBV2 and TRBJ2-7, is EPEVTQTPSHQVTQMGQEVILRCVPISNHLYFYWYRQILGQKVEFLVSFYNNEISEKSEIFDDQFSVERPDGSNFTLKIRSTKLEDSAMYFCASSEARGRIYEQYFGPGTRLTVT.

The chain employs TRBV6-4 and TRBJ1-5, with D possibly matching TRBD1 (5 bases). V gave up 8 bases and J gave up 3 bases, with 14 bases separating them. Germline CDR1 reads MRHNA; CDR2 reads SNTAGT. The CDR3 sequence is 14 residues long. CDR3 amino acids: CASPLGLVNQPQHF. As DNA, the CDR3 is TGTGCCAGCCCATTGGGGCTCGTCAATCAGCCCCAGCATTTT.

The J gene is TRBJ1-1, the V gene TRBV6-5; unclear D gene. CDR1 MNHEY and CDR2 SVGAGI come from the germline V gene. V gave up 4 bases and J gave up 1 base, with 7 bases separating them. This CDR3 spans 13 amino acids. CDR3 sequence: CASSSQPNTEAFF. The CDR3 bases are TGTGCCAGCAGTTCACAGCCGAACACTGAAGCTTTCTTT.

V gene TRBV7-8 combines with J gene TRBJ2-1; 7 bases agree with TRBD1. J lost 0 bases, V lost 1 base, and 0 bases had no gene match. CDR3 size: 15 residues. Germline V gives CDR1 SGHVS, CDR2 FQNEAQ. CDR3 in DNA: TGTGCCAGCAGCTTAGAGGGGGCCTCCTACAATGAGCAGTTCTTC. It encodes CASSLEGASYNEQFF. The full variable domain, with the rest looked up from reference TRBV7-8 and TRBJ2-1, is GAGVSQSPRYKVAKRGQDVALRCDPISGHVSLFWYQQALGQGPEFLTYFQNEAQLDKSGLPSDRFFAERPEGSVSTLKIQRTQQEDSAVYLCASSLEGASYNEQFFGPGTRLTVL.

The count of this clone is one. The chain uses TRBV2 and TRBJ2-3; 8 bases are a match to TRBD1. The CDR3 runs 14 residues. Trimming cost V 5 bases and J 5 bases; bases outside gene matches: 6. Germline V gives CDR1 SNHLY, CDR2 FYNNEI. CDR3 protein: CASSSQGALDTQYF. The CDR3 nucleotides are TGTGCCAGCAGTTCTCAGGGGGCTCTAGATACGCAGTATTTT. Variable domain in full (rest from reference TRBV2 and TRBJ2-3): EPEVTQTPSHQVTQMGQEVILRCVPISNHLYFYWYRQILGQKVEFLVSFYNNEISEKSEIFDDQFSVERPDGSNFTLKIRSTKLEDSAMYFCASSSQGALDTQYFGPGTRLTVL.

The chain uses TRBV7-2 and TRBJ2-1; perhaps TRBD2 as D (6 bases). Trimming cost V 7 bases and J 3 bases, with 10 bases left between them. CDR3 length equals 13 residues. Germline V gives CDR1 SGHTA, CDR2 FQGNSA. The CDR3 DNA sequence: TGTGCCAGCAAGGAGGGATACTACAATGAGCAGTTCTTC. Translation gives CASKEGYYNEQFF.

This rearrangement joins TRBV24-1 to TRBJ2-3; D might be TRBD1 (5 bases). In germline, CDR1 is KGHDR, CDR2 SFDVKD. The germline V and J ends were trimmed by 5 bases and 2 bases, with 10 bases remaining between them. This CDR3 comprises 14 residues. The CDR3 DNA sequence: TGTGCCACCAGTGCGCAGGGCCCCACAGATACGCAGTATTTT. The encoded protein is CATSAQGPTDTQYF.

This chain joins TRBV19 and TRBJ2-4; D may be TRBD2 (6 bases). Germline loops: CDR1 LNHDA, CDR2 SQIVND (reference sequence). Trimming removed 3 bases at V and 8 bases at J, with 17 bases between. The CDR3 sequence is 15 residues long. CDR3 DNA sequence: TGTGCCAGTAGTATTCGAACGGGCTCGGGAGACATTCAGTACTTC. This codes for CASSIRTGSGDIQYF.

This chain joins TRBV3-1 (or the pseudogene TRBV3-2) and TRBJ2-7, with 16 bases matching TRBD2. The length of the CDR3 is 18 residues. Trimming cost V 0 bases and J 4 bases; bases outside gene matches: 6. CDR1 LGHDT and CDR2 YNNKEL come from the germline V gene (reference sequence). The CDR3 DNA reads TGTGCCAGCAGCCAAGATGGGACTAGCGGGAGGGCCGAGTACGAGCAGTACTTC. Amino acids: CASSQDGTSGRAEYEQYF.

This chain links TRBV5-8 with TRBJ2-2, with TRBD1 matching 11 bases. The CDR3 sequence is 16 residues long. Per the germline V gene, CDR1 is SGHTS and CDR2 is YDEGEE. The V gene end was trimmed by 0 bases and the J gene end by 5 bases; junction bases not matched to a gene: 3. The CDR3 nucleotides read TGTGCCAGCAGCTTGGGGACAGGGGGCTTTACCGGGGAGCTGTTTTTT. It codes for CASSLGTGGFTGELFF. Full variable domain (rest looked up from reference TRBV5-8 and TRBJ2-2): EAGVTQSPTHLIKTRGQQATLRCSPISGHTSVYWYQQALGLGLQFLLWYDEGEERNRGNFPPRFSGRQFPNYSSELNVNALELEDSALYLCASSLGTGGFTGELFFGEGSRLTVL.

The chain is built from TRBV18 and TRBJ2-7; TRBD2 agrees at 8 bases. The germline CDR1 and CDR2 sequences are KGHSH and LQKENI. V lost 3 bases, J lost 2 bases, and 6 bases stayed unmatched. The CDR3 loop spans 15 amino acids. The CDR3 DNA follows: TGTGCCAGCTCACCCCTTCGCGGGAGGACCTACGAGCAGTACTTC. Residues: CASSPLRGRTYEQYF.

This clone came up a few times. DNA for the CDR3: TGTGCCAGTAGTATATACAGGGGTCTGGGCCAGCCCCAGCATTTT. Translation gives CASSIYRGLGQPQHF. This rearrangement joins TRBV19 to TRBJ1-5; TRBD1 aligns across 7 bases. Germline CDR1 reads LNHDA; CDR2 reads SQIVND (reference sequence). The CDR3 is 15 amino acids. V lost 2 bases and J lost 7; bases outside the gene matches: 8.

The chain recombines TRBV18 with TRBJ2-6; weak D call: TRBD1 (5 bases). The CDR3 is 16 residues long. V shed 2 bases and J shed 1 base, with 9 bases lying between them. Germline loops: CDR1 KGHSH, CDR2 LQKENI. CDR3 sequence: CASSPVQGSGANVLTF. In DNA, the CDR3 is TGTGCCAGCTCACCAGTCCAGGGATCTGGGGCCAACGTCCTGACTTTC. The full variable domain, in which reference TRBV18 and TRBJ2-6 provide the parts outside the CDR3, is NAGVMQNPRHLVRRRGQEARLRCSPMKGHSHVYWYRQLPEEGLKFMVYLQKENIIDESGMPKERFSAEFPKEGPSILRIQQVVRGDSAAYFCASSPVQGSGANVLTFGAGSRLTVL.

The V gene is TRBV28, the J gene TRBJ2-7; TRBD1 aligns across 8 bases. The CDR3 totals 15 residues. V was clipped by 2 bases and J by 2 bases; unmatched bases: 5. Germline V gene lookup returns CDR1 MDHEN and CDR2 SYDVKM. CDR3 loop: CASSLPDRETYEQYF. Here the CDR3 DNA reads TGTGCCAGCAGTTTACCGGACAGGGAGACCTACGAGCAGTACTTC.

This chain joins TRBV29-1 and TRBJ1-1; a weak D match, TRBD1 (5 bases). Trimming took 7 bases from V and 0 from J, leaving 12 bases between them. Germline CDR1 reads SQVTM; CDR2 reads ANQGSEA. This CDR3 is 13 amino acids long. The CDR3 sequence is CSARQILNTEAFF. CDR3 nucleotides: TGCAGCGCTAGACAGATATTGAACACTGAAGCTTTCTTT.

The rearrangement links TRBV11-2 to TRBJ2-7, with 9 bases lining up with TRBD2. After removal of 3 bases from V and 4 bases from J, the junction contained 13 bases not matched to a gene. The CDR3 is made up of 17 amino acids. Germline V gene sequence: CDR1 SGHAT, CDR2 FQNNGV. In nucleotides, the CDR3 is TGTGCCAGCAGCTTTCACCTGCTGACTAGCGGCAAGTACGAGCAGTACTTC. Translation gives CASSFHLLTSGKYEQYF.